This TCR beta chain comes out of a study of blood T cell repertoires in COVID-19 (dated by TCRdb to 2020 to 2022). Background for the entire study: Samples covering the acute and convalescent phases of COVID-19 were provided by collaborators in the United States, Italy and Spain. The material from the prospective study consisted of cDNA or gDNA derived from T cells, B-cell-depleted T cells, or PBMCs. Subjects who had been exposed to COVID-19, were actively infected with it, or had recovered from it provided the deeply sampled blood TCRbeta repertoires that made up the dataset. A freely available public database, intended as a resource for researchers studying the immune response to SARS-CoV-2, is where the repertoires were released. The samples were drawn from the first 160 participants of the ongoing ImmuneRACE study and from 950 to 1,500 subjects provided by 6 global collaborators. The sample metadata nearly always contained a de-identified subject ID, COVID-19 status, age in years and sex. Where available, HLA class I and class II types were taken from metadata supplied by the sample provider and were not determined by assay-based typing. Study-wide conclusions, independent of this receptor: How much clinical and demographic metadata was included differed by source and by participant, and the metadata was provided uncurated.

A second Seattle source provided samples from volunteer blood donors who had recovered from COVID-19. The collaborating institutions used their own protocols to collect whole blood in K2EDTA tubes. For TCRbeta analysis, collaborators shipped samples in one of three forms: frozen whole blood, isolated PBMCs, or DNA extracted from either of those sample types. Spanning cysteine to phenylalanine, the CDR3 consists of 15 amino acids. The CDR3 DNA has 45 bases and is translated from base 1. The CDR1 and CDR2 encoded by the germline V gene are SGHRS and YFSETQ. V is clipped by 0 bases and J by 4 bases, and the sequence between their germline boundaries is 11 bases long. TCRbeta CDR3 regions were amplified from genomic DNA by means of the immunoSEQ Assay, a bias-controlled multiplex PCR. Concerning the study's data processing: Nucleated cell counts per sample were estimated from amplification of reference gene primers within the assay. To quantify the absolute abundance of each unique TCRbeta CDR3 rearrangement, sequence reads were collapsed and filtered. For each sample, productive Simpson clonality was calculated as the square root of Simpson's diversity index over productive rearrangements. This immuneACCESS table, as held by TCRdb, lists in-frame sequences with V and J called but not all clones. Of the missing ones, under half trace to an unresolved V gene in checked studies; the others have no known cause. The V and J calls and the clone size are those of that table, but D and trimming were determined from the DNA. Across this sample there are about 300,000 clones, with about 90% seen only once. Clones ranked in the top ten supply about 1.4% of the sample.

A remark on this clone: The specificity of this receptor is unknown. No much larger clonotype is one base removed from it; base qualities were not supplied.

Sequences were obtained from peripheral blood. The clonotype was recovered from a woman between 35 and 50 years old who had recovered from COVID-19. The chain is made from TRBV5-1 and TRBJ1-3, with the D gene not clear enough to name. The base sequence is TGCGCCAGCAGCTTGGGGTCTAACGCCGGAAACACCATATATTTT. Translation gives CASSLGSNAGNTIYF. Extended through the reference TRBV5-1 and TRBJ1-3 proteins, this CDR3 yields the full variable domain: KAGVTQTPRYLIKTRGQQVTLSCSPISGHRSVSWYQQTPGQGLQFLFEYFSETQRNKGNFPGRFSGRQFSNSRSEMNVSTLELGDSALYLCASSLGSNAGNTIYFGEGSWLTVV.